This T cell receptor beta chain came from a study of T-cell reconstitution after alpha-beta-depleted transplantation in children. Unique molecular identifiers were used in preparing the TCRbeta library. TCRdb re-analysed the PCR reads in MiXCR, keeping a single row per CDR3 protein. The sample contains a few hundred thousand distinct CDR3 sequences, over 9% of which appear only once. This CDR3 contains 15 residues. Germline CDR1 reads MNHEY; CDR2 reads SVGEGT. V gave up 5 bases and J gave up 4 bases, with 17 bases separating them. This specimen consisted of PBMCs from the stem cell graft donor, obtained from the stem cell graft. The clonotype comes from a human donor who donated a stem cell graft to a child with acute lymphoblastic leukemia. The V call is TRBV6-2 or TRBV6-3, the J call TRBJ1-2; possibly TRBD1 for D (6 bases). CDR3 protein: CASSPGTLLRYGYTF. CDR3 coding DNA: TGTGCCAGCAGTCCCGGGACATTACTCCGCTATGGCTACACCTTC.